Listed below are T cell receptor beta chains from one sample, sequenced in a study of blood T cell repertoires in COVID-19. Only in-frame clones appear in the TCRdb table, and some are missing; sequencing was by immunoSEQ multiplex PCR. The sample yields some 300,000 clones, roughly 80% seen once. Sequences were obtained from peripheral blood. The receptors were gathered from a woman aged 45-65 years with active or convalescent COVID-19. Both conserved end residues are part of each CDR3. A D gene is named only where the DNA matches it firmly. Clone size is given for some rows only: seen once, a few or many times, or a class if the clone is expanded.

DNA	CDR3	size	V	J	D
TGTGCCAGCAGCCAGACCGGGACAGACGCTAACTATGGCTACACCTTC	CASSQTGTDANYGYTF	NA	TRBV3-1/TRBV3-2	TRBJ1-2	TRBD1
TGTGCCAGCTCTCAGGTGGGGCCAAACACCATATATTTT	CASSQVGPNTIYF	NA	TRBV28	TRBJ1-3	NA
TGCAGCGTTGAGCGGGACAGCGCAGATACGCAGTATTTT	CSVERDSADTQYF	NA	TRBV29-1	TRBJ2-3	NA
TGTGCCAGCAGCTCTCAGGGGGCTGGCACTGAAGCTTTCTTT	CASSSQGAGTEAFF	NA	TRBV5-4	TRBJ1-1	TRBD1
TGTGCCAGCCGGGGGTTTGGCTACACCTTC	CASRGFGYTF	NA	TRBV2	TRBJ1-2	NA
TGTGCCAGCAGCTTGGACAGGTCCGGTGGCTACACCTTC	CASSLDRSGGYTF	once	TRBV5-4	TRBJ1-2	NA
TGTGCCAGCAGCCCCGAAGCGGGGGCAAATGAGCAGTTCTTC	CASSPEAGANEQFF	few	TRBV7-6	TRBJ2-1	TRBD2
TGCGCCAGCAGTGTCGGGACTAGCGGGATCTACGAGCAGTACTTC	CASSVGTSGIYEQYF	NA	TRBV10-2	TRBJ2-7	TRBD2
TGTGCCAGCAGTGAGCCCAGGGGTTTTCTTGATGGCTACACCTTC	CASSEPRGFLDGYTF	NA	TRBV2	TRBJ1-2	NA
TGCGCCAGCAGCTTGGCCGAAGGGACACTCGCCACAGATACGCAGTATTTT	CASSLAEGTLATDTQYF	NA	TRBV5-1	TRBJ2-3	NA
TGCGCCAGCAGCTCAGCCGGGACTAGCGGGACCGGGGAGCTGTTTTTT	CASSSAGTSGTGELFF	NA	TRBV5-1	TRBJ2-2	TRBD2
TGTGCCACCAGCAGTCTACAGCGGGGCGATGAAAAACTGTTTTTT	CATSSLQRGDEKLFF	NA	TRBV15	TRBJ1-4	NA
TGTGCCAGCTCACCACCGGAGAAGTTTGCAGATACGCAGTATTTT	CASSPPEKFADTQYF	NA	TRBV18	TRBJ2-3	NA
TGCGCCAGCAGCTTGTGGGGGACAGGGGGCGGTGATGGCTACACCTTC	CASSLWGTGGGDGYTF	few	TRBV5-1	TRBJ1-2	TRBD1
TGTGCCAGCAGTCCCCGAGCGGGTCTGTCCTACGAGCAGTACTTC	CASSPRAGLSYEQYF	NA	TRBV27	TRBJ2-7	NA
TGTGCCAGCAGCTTAACAGGGGGGAACGAAAAACTGTTTTTT	CASSLTGGNEKLFF	NA	TRBV7-2	TRBJ1-4	TRBD1
TGTGCCAGCAGCTTAGCGGGAGGGGCTGAGCAGTTCTTC	CASSLAGGAEQFF	NA	TRBV7-9	TRBJ2-1	TRBD2
TGCGCCAGCAGCCAAGATACGCGGGTGTCCCTATACAATGAGCAGTTCTTC	CASSQDTRVSLYNEQFF	NA	TRBV4-1	TRBJ2-1	NA
TGTGCCAGCAGTTCGCCCGGGGTGGGACTGGGCTACACCTTC	CASSSPGVGLGYTF	NA	TRBV28	TRBJ1-2	NA
TGTGCCAGTAGTACCGGAGGCTATGGCTACACCTTC	CASSTGGYGYTF	NA	TRBV19	TRBJ1-2	NA
TGTGCCAGCAGCTCGCGACAGGGAGTGGGAGGCTACACCTTC	CASSSRQGVGGYTF	NA	TRBV3-1/TRBV3-2	TRBJ1-2	TRBD1
TGTGCCAGCAGCCGTCTAGATCGACAGGGGGACTACGAGCAGTACTTC	CASSRLDRQGDYEQYF	NA	TRBV5-8	TRBJ2-7	TRBD1
TGTGCCAGCAGTGAACCCAGGGGGAGCACAAGGGGCGATGGCTACACCTTC	CASSEPRGSTRGDGYTF	NA	TRBV25-1	TRBJ1-2	TRBD1
TGTGCCAGCAGCACAAAGATAAACCCGGGAGCCGTAGATACGCAGTATTTT	CASSTKINPGAVDTQYF	NA	TRBV21-1	TRBJ2-3	NA
TGTGCCAGCAGTGAAGGGTCAGACTATGGCTACACCTTC	CASSEGSDYGYTF	NA	TRBV2	TRBJ1-2	NA
TGTGCCAGCAGCCAAGATCGGACAGGGAACACTGAAGCTTTCTTT	CASSQDRTGNTEAFF	NA	TRBV4-2	TRBJ1-1	TRBD1
TGTGCCAGCAGTCCTCTTTTGGGACTAGCGACGTTCTTC	CASSPLLGLATFF	NA	TRBV13	TRBJ2-1	TRBD2
TGCGCCAGCAGGGAGACTGCCGAAATAGGGGATGAGCAGTTCTTC	CASRETAEIGDEQFF	NA	TRBV5-1	TRBJ2-1	NA
TGTGCCAGCAGTTTAAATGGCGGGAGGGCCGTAGACGGTGAGCAGTTCTTC	CASSLNGGRAVDGEQFF	NA	TRBV27	TRBJ2-1	TRBD2
TGTGCCAGCAGTCCGTCGCGGGACAGGGGGATGTGGCCCCAGCATTTT	CASSPSRDRGMWPQHF	NA	TRBV28	TRBJ1-5	TRBD1
TGCGCCAGCAGCCAAGAGGTTCCACTTAACACCGGGGAGCTGTTTTTT	CASSQEVPLNTGELFF	once	TRBV4-1	TRBJ2-2	NA
TGCGCCAGCAAGGAACAGACGAACACCGGGGAGCTGTTTTTT	CASKEQTNTGELFF	NA	TRBV5-1	TRBJ2-2	NA
TGTGCCAGCTCACCTCTAGCTGACGGGGACACCGGTAATGGCTACACCTTC	CASSPLADGDTGNGYTF	NA	TRBV18	TRBJ1-2	NA
TGTGCCTCCATGGAGGGAGCGGGGGGGAAGCAGTTCTTC	CASMEGAGGKQFF	few	TRBV30	TRBJ2-1	TRBD2
TGCGCCAGCAGCTATGGGACAGTCGGCTACGAGCAGTACTTC	CASSYGTVGYEQYF	NA	TRBV5-1	TRBJ2-7	TRBD1
TGTGCCAGCAGCCCCCCGGGTTTCACAGATACGCAGTATTTT	CASSPPGFTDTQYF	NA	TRBV7-8	TRBJ2-3	NA
TGTGCCATCAGCTCGCTCACAGGGGGCGCTTCCTATGGCTACACCTTC	CAISSLTGGASYGYTF	NA	TRBV10-3	TRBJ1-2	TRBD1
TGTGCCATCAGTGAGTCGGCCACTGAAGCTTTCTTT	CAISESATEAFF	once	TRBV10-3	TRBJ1-1	NA
TGTGCCAGCAGGTCTACGCCACCTGGAAACACCATATATTTT	CASRSTPPGNTIYF	NA	TRBV6-5	TRBJ1-3	NA
TGTGCCAGCAGCTCCGACACAAATCAGCCCCAGCATTTT	CASSSDTNQPQHF	NA	TRBV11-1	TRBJ1-5	NA
TGTGCCAGCAGTGAAAGGAGAGGAACAGAGACCCAGTACTTC	CASSERRGTETQYF	NA	TRBV6-1	TRBJ2-5	NA
TGCAGCGGCGACAGGGGGCAATTTGGTGAAGCTTTCTTT	CSGDRGQFGEAFF	NA	TRBV29-1	TRBJ1-1	TRBD1
TGTGCCAGCAGCCGACCCGGAGGGAACACTGAAGCTTTCTTT	CASSRPGGNTEAFF	NA	TRBV14	TRBJ1-1	NA
TGTGCCACCAGCAGAGACAGGGTGAAAGGCTACACCTTC	CATSRDRVKGYTF	NA	TRBV15	TRBJ1-2	NA
TGTGCCAGTAGTCACGATCTGGAGGGTGAGCAGTTCTTC	CASSHDLEGEQFF	NA	TRBV19	TRBJ2-1	NA
TGCGCCAGCAGCTTCGAGAGGGACAGTTTCAATGAGCAGTTCTTC	CASSFERDSFNEQFF	NA	TRBV4-1	TRBJ2-1	TRBD1